This TCR beta chain was observed in a study of somatic mutations in cytotoxic T cells in rheumatoid arthritis (dated by TCRdb to the late 2010s). About the full investigation: Peripheral blood (around 29 ml EDTA) was collected from patients immediately after diagnosis and before any treatment began. Patient and control groups had essentially identical median ages. For about 60 rheumatoid arthritis patients and approximately 20 healthy controls, TCRB deep sequencing was carried out. To characterize clonality, the study used TCRB deep sequencing while asking whether somatic mutations are carried by expanded CD8+ T-cell clones in newly diagnosed, untreated rheumatoid arthritis. A FACSAria II or Sony SH800 was used to flow-sort some V beta antibody-stained T-cell populations at nearly 100% purity, and TCRB sequencing was also done on sorted V beta1+ cells. Paper-wide results and their limitations: There was no significant difference in CD8+ T-cell clonality between rheumatoid arthritis patients and age-matched healthy controls. The expanded CD8+ clones had unknown antigen targets, and not appearing in virus-specific databases did not rule out that they were virus-specific. The slight underrepresentation of TRBV07 in patients was not corrected for multiple comparisons. In about an eighth of the roughly 60 patients, more than 20% of CD8+ cells belonged to the largest CD8+ clone, while several identical CD8+ TCRB sequences were shared between blood and synovial fluid. CD8+ clonality increased with age in patients (Spearman r ≈ 0.49) but not in healthy controls.

The immunoSEQ assay was applied to genomic DNA for TCRB CDR3 sequencing. In the source study's methods: When patient CD8+ clones exceeding 1% were checked against published virus-specific TCRB sequences, only a few matched. Nothing other than productive TCRB rearrangements was included in the analyses. Defining a clone by its unique TCRB CDR3 sequence, the study calculated clonality as a productive clonality index derived from Shannon entropy. The template counts of each clone relative to the total templates per sample were used to calculate repertoire overlap between two samples. V-gene usage measured by flow cytometry correlated with TCRB sequencing V-gene usage, with a Spearman r of 0.6 to 0.65. Entries here come from immuneACCESS through TCRdb and include only in-frame sequences with V and J called. Some clones fail to appear in such tables; in the studies checked, an unresolved V gene covers under half of the shortfall, and the cause of the remainder is unknown. D and trimming come from the DNA, and the V and J calls and clone size come from that table. For this sample the table gives around 13,000 clones, of which about four fifths were detected only once. The leading ten clones occupy about 20% of the sample.

About this clone: Its antigen is not yet known. There are no base qualities to consult, and no much larger clone falls within one base.

From the cysteine through the phenylalanine, the CDR3 covers 15 amino acids. The only DNA kept is the CDR3, 45 bases in frame from the first base. At the junction V is shortened by 1 base and J by 6 bases, with 13 bases in between. The germline V gene gives CDR1 as MGHRA and CDR2 as YSYEKL. CD4+ and CD8+ cells were isolated by positive magnetic bead selection on an AutoMACS, and purity was checked by flow cytometry. A TCR V beta antibody panel was used in flow cytometry to screen first for clonal expansions, which were then characterized by TCRB deep sequencing of sorted CD8+ fractions. Ficoll-Paque PLUS density gradient separation was used to isolate peripheral blood mononuclear cells. DNA from CD4-enriched, CD8-enriched or PBMC samples was extracted using Nucleospin Tissue or Tissue XS kits and then quantified on a Qubit 2.0 fluorometer.

This TCR came from an adult with rheumatoid arthritis. The V gene is TRBV4-1 and the J gene is TRBJ1-5; the D gene identity is not certain. Sequenced: CD8+ T cells sorted from blood. At the DNA level, the sequence is TGCGCCAGCAGCCAAGCGGTCGCCGTCGGTCAGCCCCAGCATTTT. The resulting protein is CASSQAVAVGQPQHF.